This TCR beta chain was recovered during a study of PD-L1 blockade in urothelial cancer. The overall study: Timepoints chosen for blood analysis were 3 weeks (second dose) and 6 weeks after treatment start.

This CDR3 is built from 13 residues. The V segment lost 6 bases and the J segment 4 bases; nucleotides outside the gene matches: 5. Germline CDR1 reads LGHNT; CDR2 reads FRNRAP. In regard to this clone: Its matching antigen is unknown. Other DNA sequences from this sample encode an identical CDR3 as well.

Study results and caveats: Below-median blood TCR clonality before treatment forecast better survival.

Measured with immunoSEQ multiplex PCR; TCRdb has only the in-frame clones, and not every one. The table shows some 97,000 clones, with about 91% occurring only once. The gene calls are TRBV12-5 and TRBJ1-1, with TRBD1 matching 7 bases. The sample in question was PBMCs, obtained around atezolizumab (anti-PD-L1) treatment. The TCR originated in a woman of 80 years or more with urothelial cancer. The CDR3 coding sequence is TGTGCTAGTGGACTAGCAGGGGGCACTGAAGCTTTCTTT. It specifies CASGLAGGTEAFF.